This T cell receptor beta chain was found in a study of blood T cell repertoires in COVID-19. Whole-study context: The cDNA or gDNA used as material had been derived from T cells, B-cell-depleted T cells, or PBMCs.

Generated by immunoSEQ multiplex PCR, the TCRdb table keeps only in-frame clones and is missing some. The table shows 20,000 to 25,000 clones, with 80% to 95% occurring only once. The V gene lost 0 bases and the J gene lost 3 bases, with 12 bases spanning the gap. The CDR3 length is 15 residues. CDR1 and CDR2 from the germline V gene are SGHVT and SQSDAQ. The genes are TRBV7-4 and TRBJ2-7, with D unresolved. Sequencing used peripheral blood. The clonotype was recovered from a human donor in a cohort sampled during active COVID-19. The CDR3 DNA sequence: TGTGCCAGCAGCTTAGCGTGGGTTAACTACTACGAGCAGTACTTC. It is translated as CASSLAWVNYYEQYF.